A single TCR beta chain is shown here with its context. Its antigen is unknown. This sample stems from a study of OX40 agonist ivuxolimab in advanced cancers. Study at large: Hepatocellular carcinoma, melanoma, renal cell or head and neck cancer occurred in dose-escalation patients. Study-level findings and limits: Relative to CD4+ cells, CD8+ T cells on average had more expanded clones.

Deletions cut 4 bases from V and 8 bases from J, with 15 bases between. The germline CDR1 and CDR2 sequences are MDHEN and SYDVKM. The CDR3 runs to 14 residues. Sequencing was performed with immunoSEQ multiplex PCR; in TCRdb, only in-frame clones are kept and a portion is missing. The sample shows under 50,000 clones, roughly 79% of them seen only once. The sequencing here drew on CD4+ or CD8+ T cells sorted from blood, taken in a trial of the OX40 agonist ivuxolimab. The source of this sequence is an adult with an advanced solid tumor such as melanoma, head and neck, liver or kidney cancer. The genes are TRBV28 and TRBJ2-1; TRBD2 might be the D (6 bases). CDR3 amino acids: CASSYRIWRDEQFF. In DNA form, the CDR3 reads TGTGCCAGCAGTTATAGGATCTGGAGGGATGAGCAGTTCTTC.